These 26 T cell receptor beta chains share one sample of origin, sequenced in a study of beta chain features in type 1 diabetes. Overall study findings and caveats: Shorter TCRB CDR3s, moderately but significantly so, were found in Type 1 diabetes patients in all four CD4+ subsets.

Their target antigens are unknown. Reverse transcription of all isolated RNA meant that expressed TCRB transcripts were sequenced. Assay: immunoSEQ multiplex PCR; the TCRdb copy retains only in-frame clones and omits some. The sample has 150,000 to 200,000 clones, over 55% seen once. Sequenced: naive CD4+ T cells from blood. The receptors were sampled from a man aged 25-40 years with type 1 diabetes.

The chain combines TRBV2 with TRBJ2-6; tentatively, D is TRBD1 (6 bases). Germline lookup yields CDR1 SNHLY and CDR2 FYNNEI. This CDR3 has 14 amino acids. Trimming stripped 7 bases from V and 3 bases from J, with 10 bases between. CDR3 nucleotide sequence: TGTGCCAGCACTACAGGGCTTGGGGCCAACGTCCTGACTTTC. It is translated as CASTTGLGANVLTF.

The chain is built from TRBV21-1 and TRBJ2-1; the table gives TRBD2 as D, unverified against the DNA. TRBV21-1 is classified as a pseudogene. CDR3 size: 12 residues. In DNA form, the CDR3 reads TGTGCCAGCAGCAAAACGGGGGGCCGATCGTTCTTC. Translating it yields CASSKTGGRSFF.

V usage is TRBV29-1 and J usage is TRBJ2-1; 11 nucleotides agree with TRBD2. The trim removed 3 bases at V and 7 bases at J, leaving 2 bases unmatched. The germline V gene has CDR1 SQVTM and CDR2 ANQGSEA. The CDR3 sequence is 13 residues long. CDR3 DNA: TGCAGCGTTGAGAGACTAGCGGGGAATGAGCAGTTCTTC. The encoded protein is CSVERLAGNEQFF.

The chain couples TRBV11-2 to TRBJ2-1; D unresolved. Germline values: CDR1 SGHAT, CDR2 FQNNGV. Trimming pared 5 bases from V and 9 bases from J, leaving 14 bases between. This CDR3 is 13 amino acids long. The CDR3 DNA is TGTGCCAGCAGCCGAAATCCGGGTCTTGAGCAGTTCTTC. Residues: CASSRNPGLEQFF.

J is TRBJ1-4 and V is TRBV19; no firm D call. Per germline, CDR1 LNHDA and CDR2 SQIVND (reference sequence). V was pared by 1 base and J by 0 bases, with 3 bases between. The CDR3 consists of 14 residues. The CDR3: CASSIGTTNEKLFF. In nucleotides, the CDR3 is TGTGCCAGTAGTATAGGAACAACTAATGAAAAACTGTTTTTT.

The V gene is TRBV7-9, the J gene TRBJ1-1, with D unresolved. The CDR3 extends over 11 amino acids. Per the germline V gene, CDR1 is SEHNR and CDR2 is FQNEAQ (reference sequence). Trimming removed 5 bases from V and 7 bases from J, with 8 bases in between. DNA for the CDR3: TGTGCCAGCAGCACGACGGATGAAGCTTTCTTT. Its protein is CASSTTDEAFF.

This chain uses TRBV7-9 with TRBJ2-3; 8 nucleotides align to TRBD1. Germline values: CDR1 SEHNR, CDR2 FQNEAQ (reference sequence). Germline trimming cut 6 bases from V and 10 bases from J; bases unmatched to any gene: 6. The CDR3 length is 12 residues. CDR3: CASRSGGSAQYF. The CDR3 region has the DNA TGTGCCAGCAGGTCAGGGGGCTCAGCGCAGTATTTT.

The rearrangement uses TRBV5-1 and TRBJ2-5, with D perhaps TRBD2 (5 bases). Trimming took off 4 bases at V and 4 bases at J, with 14 bases between the two ends. The germline V gene encodes CDR1 SGHRS and CDR2 YFSETQ. The CDR3 loop spans 14 amino acids. The CDR3 loop reads CASSQLGVRETQYF. DNA for the CDR3: TGCGCCAGCAGCCAATTGGGAGTCAGAGAGACCCAGTACTTC.

The V and J genes are TRBV25-1 and TRBJ1-3; D not certain. CDR3 length equals 12 residues. From germline, CDR1 is MGHDK and CDR2 SYGVNS. Trimming shortened V by 5 bases and J by 3 bases, and 5 bases separated the two germline ends. CDR3 DNA: TGTGCCAGCAGTCTGGGTGGAAACACCATATATTTT. This sequence encodes CASSLGGNTIYF. Full variable domain (outside the CDR3, taken from reference TRBV25-1 and TRBJ1-3): EADIYQTPRYLVIGTGKKITLECSQTMGHDKMYWYQQDPGMELHLIHYSYGVNSTEKGDLSSESTVSRIRTEHFPLTLESARPSHTSQYLCASSLGGNTIYFGEGSWLTVV.

CDR3 DNA sequence: TGCAGTGCTAGTAAACAGAAAGCTTTCTTT. It specifies CSASKQKAFF. This chain connects TRBV20-1 to TRBJ1-1; no reliable D call. Germline V lookup: CDR1 DFQATT, CDR2 SNEGSKA (reference sequence). CDR3 length equals 10 residues. The V end was cut by 3 bases, the J end by 9 bases, with 8 bases between.

A few counts support this clone. This chain links TRBV4-1 with TRBJ1-6, with 7 bases that match TRBD1. The CDR3 has 18 amino acids. Looked up from germline, CDR1 is MGHRA and CDR2 is YSYEKL. V gave up 0 bases and J gave up 9 bases; unmatched junction bases: 14. The CDR3 DNA is TGCGCCAGCAGCCAAGAATCCCCACAGGGGTTCACGAGTTCACCCCTCCACTTT. This encodes CASSQESPQGFTSSPLHF.

The DNA for the CDR3 is TGCAGCGGGCGACTAGTTTTGGGAGATACGCAGTATTTT. This codes for CSGRLVLGDTQYF. The rearrangement links TRBV29-1 to TRBJ2-3; D might be TRBD2 (6 bases). This CDR3 contains 13 residues. Per the germline V gene, CDR1 is SQVTM and CDR2 is ANQGSEA. V was clipped by 7 bases and J by 5 bases, with 16 bases between them.

The chain carries TRBV18 and TRBJ2-3; no clear D. Trimming took off 6 bases at V and 2 bases at J, with 9 bases between the two ends. The V gene's germline CDR1 is KGHSH and CDR2 LQKENI. The CDR3 has 13 residues. The DNA of the CDR3 is TGTGCCAGCTCCATACAGCACACAGATACGCAGTATTTT. Its translation is CASSIQHTDTQYF.

This chain links TRBV9 with TRBJ1-2; D is perhaps TRBD1 (5 bases). With 7 bases removed from V and 8 bases from J, the gap between germline ends came to 9 bases. The CDR3 runs 10 residues. The germline V gene has CDR1 SGDLS and CDR2 YYNGEE. CDR3 coding DNA: TGTGCCAGCCGCGGGGCCGGCTACACCTTC. This codes for CASRGAGYTF.

The chain uses TRBV6-5 and TRBJ2-7; 8 bases are a match to TRBD1. The germline gives CDR1 MNHEY, CDR2 SVGAGI. The CDR3 spans 15 residues. V lost 0 bases to trimming and J lost 4 bases; unmatched junction nucleotides: 5. CDR3 nucleotide sequence: TGTGCCAGCAGTTACTCCCCCGGGACAGGATACGAGCAGTACTTC. Translation: CASSYSPGTGYEQYF.

This clone has just one count. Here the CDR3 reads CASSGLAGGSGTQYF. The CDR3 DNA reads as TGTGCCAGCAGTGGACTAGCGGGGGGTTCGGGTACGCAGTATTTT. The chain couples TRBV2 to TRBJ2-3; TRBD2 matches 13 bases. This CDR3 has 15 residues. Unmatched junction bases numbered 6, after V lost 4 bases and J lost 8 bases. From germline, CDR1 is SNHLY and CDR2 FYNNEI.

The gene calls are TRBV5-1 and TRBJ1-2, with D tentatively TRBD1 (5 bases). This CDR3 is 15 amino acids long. CDR1 is SGHRS and CDR2 is YFSETQ in the germline V gene. Trimming removed 5 bases at V and 4 bases at J, with 18 bases between. For the CDR3, the DNA is TGCGCCAGCAGTAGGGGAACAGATCCTACCTATGGCTACACCTTC. Protein sequence: CASSRGTDPTYGYTF.

J is TRBJ2-2 and V is TRBV6-1, with D possibly TRBD1 on 6 matching bases. In germline, CDR1 is MNHNS, CDR2 SASEGT. Trimming removed 6 bases at V and 0 bases at J, with 11 bases between. The CDR3 sequence is 15 residues long. CDR3 DNA: TGTGCCAGCAGAGACGGACAGTCGAACACCGGGGAGCTGTTTTTT. Protein: CASRDGQSNTGELFF.

The chain is built from TRBV21-1 and TRBJ2-5. TRBV21-1 is an annotated pseudogene. This CDR3 contains 16 residues. CDR3 in amino acids: CASSKTDQGHQETQYF. For the CDR3, the DNA is TGTGCCAGCAGCAAAACCGATCAGGGACACCAAGAGACCCAGTACTTC.

The chain has TRBV6-5 and TRBJ2-3; 10 bases are a match to TRBD2. The CDR3 is 15 residues long. V dropped 6 bases and J dropped 4; count of bases not matched to a gene: 7. Germline CDR1 reads MNHEY; CDR2 reads SVGAGI. This chain's CDR3 is CASSKLAGRPDTQYF. In DNA, the CDR3 is TGTGCCAGCAGCAAACTAGCGGGGAGGCCAGATACGCAGTATTTT.

The rearrangement uses TRBV20-1 and TRBJ2-5, with a weak D call TRBD1 (6 bases). The CDR3 length is 11 residues. Germline V CDR1 and CDR2: DFQATT, SNEGSKA (reference sequence). The V end lost 7 bases, the J end lost 2 bases, and 8 bases lay between the germline ends. The CDR3 is CSEGEQETQYF. The CDR3 DNA sequence: TGCAGTGAGGGGGAACAAGAGACCCAGTACTTC.

The chain has TRBV7-8 and TRBJ1-5, with a possible D match to TRBD1 (6 bases). The length of the CDR3 is 15 residues. The V end lost 1 base, the J end lost 4 bases, and 11 bases lay between the germline ends. Germline CDR1 and CDR2: SGHVS and FQNEAQ. The CDR3 region has the DNA TGTGCCAGCAGCTTAGGCAGGGGCGGTAATCAGCCCCAGCATTTT. Protein product: CASSLGRGGNQPQHF.

The count of this clone is one. V is TRBV9 and J is TRBJ2-5, with 7 bases that match TRBD2. The CDR3 totals 17 residues. After removal of 4 bases from V and 6 bases from J, the junction contained 18 bases not matched to a gene. Germline lookup yields CDR1 SGDLS and CDR2 YYNGEE. CDR3 DNA sequence: TGTGCCAGCAGCCGCGGGGGAGAGGCAGGTGCCACAAAGACCCAGTACTTC. Amino acids: CASSRGGEAGATKTQYF.

As concerns this clone: Other DNA sequences within the sample encode an identical CDR3. This chain connects TRBV11-2 to TRBJ2-3; 8 positions match TRBD1. This CDR3 comprises 15 residues. Germline loops: CDR1 SGHAT, CDR2 FQNNGV. V lost 1 base to trimming and J lost 1 base; unmatched junction nucleotides: 1. CDR3: CASSLGGQGTDTQYF. The CDR3 region has the DNA TGTGCCAGCAGCTTAGGGGGACAGGGCACAGATACGCAGTATTTT.

The CDR3 protein is CASSEGTVEWTQYF. As DNA, the CDR3 is TGTGCCAGCAGTGAGGGGACAGTAGAGTGGACCCAGTACTTC. The chain recombines TRBV25-1 with TRBJ2-5, with 7 bases lining up with TRBD1. This CDR3 contains 14 residues. V lost 3 bases, J lost 7 bases, and 8 bases stayed unmatched. Germline V lookup: CDR1 MGHDK, CDR2 SYGVNS. The full variable domain, rest sourced from reference TRBV25-1 and TRBJ2-5, is EADIYQTPRYLVIGTGKKITLECSQTMGHDKMYWYQQDPGMELHLIHYSYGVNSTEKGDLSSESTVSRIRTEHFPLTLESARPSHTSQYLCASSEGTVEWTQYFGPGTRLLVL.

The chain carries TRBV5-1 and TRBJ2-6; D unresolved. This CDR3 region has 14 residues. Germline CDR1 SGHRS, CDR2 YFSETQ. V lost 4 bases and J 2 bases, leaving 7 bases between the germline ends. CDR3 DNA: TGCGCCAGCAGCGGCCTCGCTGGGGCCAACGTCCTGACTTTC. This sequence encodes CASSGLAGANVLTF. Combining the CDR3 with reference TRBV5-1 and TRBJ2-6 gives the whole variable domain KAGVTQTPRYLIKTRGQQVTLSCSPISGHRSVSWYQQTPGQGLQFLFEYFSETQRNKGNFPGRFSGRQFSNSRSEMNVSTLELGDSALYLCASSGLAGANVLTFGAGSRLTVL.